This T cell receptor (beta chain) stems from a study of regulatory T cells in long-lasting Graves disease. This CDR3 spans 18 amino acids. J was trimmed by 7 bases and V by 4 bases; bases with no gene match: 15. Germline CDR1 is MNHEY and CDR2 is SMNVEV (reference sequence). This clonotype came up many times. Construction of the TCR beta libraries employed iRepertoire HTBI primers in conjunction with Arm-PCR of CDR3 regions. TCRdb re-derived calls from the multiplex PCR reads in MiXCR, one entry per CDR3 protein. In the table there are some 320,000 distinct CDR3 sequences, about 20% of which are singletons. Regarding time point: newly diagnosed GD, antithyroid drugs for less than 3 months. RNA isolated from PBMCs was used to make the TCR library.

This sequence joins TRBV27 and TRBJ1-5; TRBD1 matches at 11 bases. The TCR comes from a female donor with Graves disease. The sequenced sample was peripheral blood mononuclear cells (PBMCs), obtained at new diagnosis, from a patient treated with antithyroid drugs. CDR3 loop: CASSSRTGGGNFVQPQHF. The DNA for the CDR3 is TGTGCCAGCAGTTCTAGGACAGGGGGCGGAAATTTCGTCCAGCCCCAGCATTTT.